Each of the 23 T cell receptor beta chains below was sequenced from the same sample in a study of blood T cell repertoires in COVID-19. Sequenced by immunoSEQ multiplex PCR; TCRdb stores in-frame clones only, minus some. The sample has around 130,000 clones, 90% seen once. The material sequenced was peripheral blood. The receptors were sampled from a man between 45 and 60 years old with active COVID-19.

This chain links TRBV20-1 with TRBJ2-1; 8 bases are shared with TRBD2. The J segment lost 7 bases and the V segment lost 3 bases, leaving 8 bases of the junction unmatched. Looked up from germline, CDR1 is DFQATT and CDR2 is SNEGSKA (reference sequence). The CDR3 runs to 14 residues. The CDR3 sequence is CSASRAGGMNEQFF. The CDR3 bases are TGCAGTGCTAGTAGGGCGGGAGGTATGAATGAGCAGTTCTTC.

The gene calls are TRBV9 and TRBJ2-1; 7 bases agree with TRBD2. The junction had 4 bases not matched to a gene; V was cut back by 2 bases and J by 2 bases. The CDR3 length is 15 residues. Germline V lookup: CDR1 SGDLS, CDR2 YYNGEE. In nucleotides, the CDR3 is TGTGCCAGCAGCGTTGAGGGAGGGACCTACAATGAGCAGTTCTTC. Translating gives CASSVEGGTYNEQFF.

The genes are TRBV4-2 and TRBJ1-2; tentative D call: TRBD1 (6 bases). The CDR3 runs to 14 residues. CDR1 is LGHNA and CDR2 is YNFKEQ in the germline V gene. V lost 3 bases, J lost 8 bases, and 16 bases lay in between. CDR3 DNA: TGTGCCAGCAGCCAGGGTGACAGGCCCGGGGGCTACACCTTC. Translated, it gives CASSQGDRPGGYTF.

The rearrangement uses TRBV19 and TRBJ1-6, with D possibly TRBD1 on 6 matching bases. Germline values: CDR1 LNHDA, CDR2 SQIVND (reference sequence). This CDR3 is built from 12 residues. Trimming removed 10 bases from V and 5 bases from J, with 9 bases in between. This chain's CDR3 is CATTGNNSPLHF. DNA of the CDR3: TGTGCCACCACAGGGAATAATTCACCCCTCCACTTT.

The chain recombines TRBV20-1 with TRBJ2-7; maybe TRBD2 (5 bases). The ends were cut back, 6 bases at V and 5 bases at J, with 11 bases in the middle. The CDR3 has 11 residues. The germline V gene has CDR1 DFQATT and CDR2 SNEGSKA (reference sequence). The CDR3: CSARSGHEQYV. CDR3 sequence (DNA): TGCAGTGCACGCAGCGGCCACGAGCAGTACGTC.

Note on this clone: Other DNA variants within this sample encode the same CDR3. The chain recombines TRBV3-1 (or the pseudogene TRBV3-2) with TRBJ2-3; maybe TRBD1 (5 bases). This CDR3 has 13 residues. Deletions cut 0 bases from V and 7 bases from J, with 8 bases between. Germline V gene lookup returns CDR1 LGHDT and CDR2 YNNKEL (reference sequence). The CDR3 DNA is TGTGCCAGCAGCCAAGATTCAGGGAATACGCAGTATTTT. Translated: CASSQDSGNTQYF.

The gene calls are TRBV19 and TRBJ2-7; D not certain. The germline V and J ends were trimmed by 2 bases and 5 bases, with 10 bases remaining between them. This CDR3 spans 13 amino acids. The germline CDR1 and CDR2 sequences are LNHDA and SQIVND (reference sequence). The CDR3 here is CASSITPGHEQYV. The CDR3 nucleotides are TGTGCCAGTAGTATAACCCCAGGTCACGAGCAGTACGTC.

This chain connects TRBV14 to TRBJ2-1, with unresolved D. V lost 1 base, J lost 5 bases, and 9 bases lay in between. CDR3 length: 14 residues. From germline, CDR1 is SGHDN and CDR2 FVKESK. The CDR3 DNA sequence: TGTGCCAGCAGCCAAGTGGGCTTTAACAATGAGCAGTTCTTC. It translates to CASSQVGFNNEQFF.

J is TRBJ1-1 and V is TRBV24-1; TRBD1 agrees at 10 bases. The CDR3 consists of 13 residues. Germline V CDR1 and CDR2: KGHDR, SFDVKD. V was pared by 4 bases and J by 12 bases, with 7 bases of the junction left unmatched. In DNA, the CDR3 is TGTGCCACCAGTGAATCGGGACAGGGGATACCTTTCTTT. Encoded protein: CATSESGQGIPFF.

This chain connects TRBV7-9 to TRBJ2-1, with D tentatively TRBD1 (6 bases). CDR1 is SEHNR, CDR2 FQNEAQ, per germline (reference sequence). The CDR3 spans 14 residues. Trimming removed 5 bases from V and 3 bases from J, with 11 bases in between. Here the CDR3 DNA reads TGTGCCAGCAGCCCCACAGGGAACTACAATGAGCAGTTCTTC. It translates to CASSPTGNYNEQFF.

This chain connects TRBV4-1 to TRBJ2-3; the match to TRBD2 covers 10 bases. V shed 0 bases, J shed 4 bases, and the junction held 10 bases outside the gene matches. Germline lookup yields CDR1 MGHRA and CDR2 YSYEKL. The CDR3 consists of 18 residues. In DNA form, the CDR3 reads TGCGCCAGCAGCCAAGATCACAGCGGGGGGGCTTGGGCAGATACGCAGTATTTT. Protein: CASSQDHSGGAWADTQYF.

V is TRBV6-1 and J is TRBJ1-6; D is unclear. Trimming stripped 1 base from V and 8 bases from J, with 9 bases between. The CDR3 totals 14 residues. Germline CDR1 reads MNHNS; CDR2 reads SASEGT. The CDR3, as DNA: TGTGCCAGCAGTGAAGTTGGCCTGCATTCACCCCTCCACTTT. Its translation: CASSEVGLHSPLHF.

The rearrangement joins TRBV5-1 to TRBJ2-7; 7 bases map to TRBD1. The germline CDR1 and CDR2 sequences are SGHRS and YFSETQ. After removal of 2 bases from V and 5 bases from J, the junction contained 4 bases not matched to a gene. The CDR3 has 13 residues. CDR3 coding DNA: TGCGCCAGCAGCTTACAGGGGCTGGACGAGCAGTACTTC. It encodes CASSLQGLDEQYF. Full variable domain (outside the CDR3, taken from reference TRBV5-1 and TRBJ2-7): KAGVTQTPRYLIKTRGQQVTLSCSPISGHRSVSWYQQTPGQGLQFLFEYFSETQRNKGNFPGRFSGRQFSNSRSEMNVSTLELGDSALYLCASSLQGLDEQYFGPGTRLTVT.

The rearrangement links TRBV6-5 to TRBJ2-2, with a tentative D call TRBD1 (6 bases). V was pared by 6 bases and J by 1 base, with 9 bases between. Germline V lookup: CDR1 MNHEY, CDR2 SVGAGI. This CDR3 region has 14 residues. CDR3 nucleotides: TGTGCCAGCAGGAAGGGACAGAACACCGGGGAGCTGTTTTTT. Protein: CASRKGQNTGELFF.

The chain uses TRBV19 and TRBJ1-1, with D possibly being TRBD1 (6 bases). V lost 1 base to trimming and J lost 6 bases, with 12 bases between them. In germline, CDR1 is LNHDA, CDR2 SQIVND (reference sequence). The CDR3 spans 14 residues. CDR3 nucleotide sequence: TGTGCCAGTAGTATAGGGCAGGGGCTCTCTGAAGCTTTCTTT. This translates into CASSIGQGLSEAFF.

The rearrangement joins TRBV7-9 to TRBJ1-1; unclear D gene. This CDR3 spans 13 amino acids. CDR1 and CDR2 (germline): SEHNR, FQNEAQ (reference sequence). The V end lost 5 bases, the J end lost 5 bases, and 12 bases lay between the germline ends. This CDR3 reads CASSRRVDTEAFF. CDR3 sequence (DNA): TGTGCCAGCAGCCGCCGGGTGGATACTGAAGCTTTCTTT.

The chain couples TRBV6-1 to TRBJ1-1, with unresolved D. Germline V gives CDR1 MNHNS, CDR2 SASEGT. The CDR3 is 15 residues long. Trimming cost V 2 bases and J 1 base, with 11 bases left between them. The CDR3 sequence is CASSEYRGGNTEAFF. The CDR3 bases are TGTGCCAGCAGTGAATACCGGGGAGGGAACACTGAAGCTTTCTTT.

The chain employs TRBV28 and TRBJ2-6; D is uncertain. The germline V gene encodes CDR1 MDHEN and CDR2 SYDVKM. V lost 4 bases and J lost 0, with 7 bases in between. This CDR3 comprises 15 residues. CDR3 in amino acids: CASSSGFSGANVLTF. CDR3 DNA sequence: TGTGCCAGCAGTTCAGGCTTCTCTGGGGCCAACGTCCTGACTTTC.

CDR3 bases: TGTGCCAGCAGTTACGCCAGGGCCAGCTCCTACAATGAGCAGTTCTTC. Its translation: CASSYARASSYNEQFF. This rearrangement joins TRBV6-5 to TRBJ2-1, with D perhaps matching TRBD1 (5 bases). The V gene lost 2 bases and the J gene lost 0 bases, with 11 bases spanning the gap. This CDR3 is built from 16 residues. CDR1 and CDR2 from the germline V gene are MNHEY and SVGAGI.

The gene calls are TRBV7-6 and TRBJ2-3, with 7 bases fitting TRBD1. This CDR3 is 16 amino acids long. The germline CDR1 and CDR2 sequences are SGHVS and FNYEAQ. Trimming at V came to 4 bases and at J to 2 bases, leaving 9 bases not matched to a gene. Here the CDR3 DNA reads TGTGCCAGCAGCTCCCTGGCAGGGGGTTTCACAGATACGCAGTATTTT. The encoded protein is CASSSLAGGFTDTQYF.

The CDR3 sequence: CSVVGQGDAEAFF. The CDR3 DNA is TGCAGCGTTGTGGGACAGGGGGACGCTGAAGCTTTCTTT. The rearrangement joins TRBV29-1 to TRBJ1-1, with 11 bases lining up with TRBD1. After removal of 4 bases from V and 6 bases from J, the junction contained 4 bases not matched to a gene. Per germline, CDR1 SQVTM and CDR2 ANQGSEA. CDR3 length equals 13 residues. Combining the CDR3 with reference TRBV29-1 and TRBJ1-1 gives the whole variable domain SAVISQKPSRDICQRGTSLTIQCQVDSQVTMMFWYRQQPGQSLTLIATANQGSEATYESGFVIDKFPISRPNLTFSTLTVSNMSPEDSSIYLCSVVGQGDAEAFFGQGTRLTVV.

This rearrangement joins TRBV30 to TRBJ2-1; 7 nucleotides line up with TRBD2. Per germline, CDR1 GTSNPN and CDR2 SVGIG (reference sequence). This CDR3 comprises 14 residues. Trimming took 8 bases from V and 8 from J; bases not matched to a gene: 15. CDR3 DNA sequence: TGTGCCCTAGGGGTAGCGGGTGTTATGTATGAGCAGTTCTTC. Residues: CALGVAGVMYEQFF.

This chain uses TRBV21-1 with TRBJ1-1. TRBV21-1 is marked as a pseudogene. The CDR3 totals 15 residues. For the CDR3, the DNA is TGTGCCAGCAGCATTAAGGGGCGGGAAAACACTGAAGCTTTCTTT. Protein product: CASSIKGRENTEAFF.